Sequencing of this T cell receptor beta chain was carried out in a study of beta chain features in type 1 diabetes. Sequencing targeted expressed TCRB transcripts, as all isolated RNA had been reverse transcribed. The assay was immunoSEQ multiplex PCR, and TCRdb's table has in-frame clones only and misses some. The profile shows 200,000 to 250,000 clones, roughly 11% of them singletons. This clone has only a few counts. Germline CDR1 reads SGHNT; CDR2 reads YYREEE (reference sequence). V was pared by 4 bases and J by 4 bases, with 5 bases of the junction left unmatched. The CDR3 has 13 amino acids. The chain carries TRBV5-4 and TRBJ2-7, with 7 bases fitting TRBD1. This receptor was identified in a man aged 18-30 years in good health. Sequenced sample: central memory CD4+ T cells from blood. The CDR3 spells CASSPGQLYEQYF. The DNA for the CDR3 is TGTGCCAGCAGCCCGGGACAGCTTTACGAGCAGTACTTC.